This TCR beta chain was retrieved from a study of T cell responses to AZD1222 COVID-19 vaccine. In regard to this clone: The antigen remains undetermined.

Repertoires were generated with immunoSEQ multiplex PCR, while TCRdb's copy carries only in-frame clones and drops some. The data show 86,000 or so clones, with around 84% seen just once and 5.6% held by the top ten. Whole-study results and caveats: Reportedly, nearly half of unique spike TCRs recognized epitopes outside B.1.351/B.1.1.7 mutations. Two doses of AZD1222 preceded a rise in Spike-specific TCR breadth and depth.

Germline lookup yields CDR1 KGHSH and CDR2 LQKENI. This CDR3 spans 14 amino acids. Trimming removed 0 bases from V and 2 bases from J, with 8 bases in between. The TCR was taken from an adult who received the AZD1222 COVID-19 vaccine. This material consisted of peripheral blood, taken 28 days after the second AZD1222 dose. The chain joins TRBV18 to TRBJ2-7; no firm D call. This CDR3 is CASSPPRYPYEQYF. The DNA of the CDR3 is TGTGCCAGCTCACCACCGAGGTACCCCTACGAGCAGTACTTC.